These 31 T cell receptor beta chains were sequenced from one sample in a study of blood T cell repertoires in COVID-19. Profiled with immunoSEQ multiplex PCR; TCRdb holds only in-frame clones, not every one. Here the sample spans about 290,000 clones, over 80% being singletons. What was sequenced was peripheral blood. The receptors shown here come from a woman between 50 and 59 years old with active or convalescent COVID-19.

The V call is TRBV19, the J call TRBJ1-2, with D unresolved. V was trimmed by 5 bases and J by 2 bases, leaving 6 bases between them. CDR1 and CDR2 (germline): LNHDA, SQIVND (reference sequence). This CDR3 has 12 amino acids. Written as DNA, the CDR3 is TGTGCCAGTAGTCTTCTGAACTATGGCTACACCTTC. It encodes CASSLLNYGYTF.

The genes are TRBV20-1 and TRBJ1-2; D unresolved. Germline V lookup: CDR1 DFQATT, CDR2 SNEGSKA (reference sequence). Trimming shortened V by 0 bases and J by 8 bases, and 7 bases separated the two germline ends. The CDR3 totals 11 residues. The DNA of the CDR3 is TGCAGTGCTAGAGACCCCGTGGGCTACACCTTC. Residues: CSARDPVGYTF.

The J gene is TRBJ2-7, the V gene TRBV7-9; TRBD1 matches 8 bases. The J segment lost 0 bases and the V segment lost 5 bases, leaving 15 bases of the junction unmatched. The length of the CDR3 is 18 residues. CDR1 and CDR2 (germline): SEHNR, FQNEAQ (reference sequence). CDR3 residues: CASSDQQARDRISYEQYF. The CDR3 region has the DNA TGTGCCAGCAGCGACCAGCAGGCGAGGGACAGGATCTCCTACGAGCAGTACTTC.

This rearrangement joins TRBV11-2 to TRBJ1-2, with D uncertain. The CDR3 consists of 16 residues. V gave up 5 bases and J gave up 7 bases, with 23 bases separating them. Germline-derived CDR1 and CDR2 are SGHAT and FQNNGV. The CDR3 sequence is CASSPGLGGLLRGYTF. DNA for the CDR3: TGTGCCAGCAGCCCGGGTTTAGGAGGGTTGCTGCGTGGCTACACCTTC.

This clone has a handful of counts. The V call is TRBV10-3, the J call TRBJ1-2; 10 nucleotides agree with TRBD1. This CDR3 has 14 amino acids. With 3 bases clipped from V and 8 bases from J, the junction kept 6 bases outside the gene matches. Germline lookup yields CDR1 ENHRY and CDR2 SYGVKD. This CDR3 reads CAISEGTGVGGYTF. CDR3 sequence (DNA): TGTGCCATCAGTGAAGGGACAGGGGTAGGCGGCTACACCTTC.

This CDR3 is CASRLDSTEEAFF. Written as DNA, the CDR3 is TGTGCCAGCAGGCTGGACAGTACGGAGGAAGCTTTCTTT. The J gene is TRBJ1-1, the V gene TRBV6-6, with a possible D match to TRBD1 (6 bases). The V end was cut by 6 bases, the J end by 8 bases, with 16 bases between. Germline V gene lookup returns CDR1 MNHNY and CDR2 SVGAGI (reference sequence). The CDR3 is 13 amino acids.

The sample holds one count of this clone. The V gene is TRBV7-8, the J gene TRBJ1-2; TRBD1 is a possible D gene (5 bases). Trimming removed 1 base from V and 2 bases from J, with 17 bases in between. The CDR3 extends over 17 amino acids. In germline, CDR1 is SGHVS, CDR2 FQNEAQ. CDR3 sequence (DNA): TGTGCCAGCAGCTTAGTCCGGCACCGGACAAACAACTATGGCTACACCTTC. Amino acid sequence: CASSLVRHRTNNYGYTF.

The rearrangement joins TRBV28 to TRBJ2-2; TRBD2 aligns across 11 bases. V gave up 2 bases and J gave up 7 bases; unmatched junction bases: 6. CDR3 length equals 16 residues. Germline CDR1 reads MDHEN; CDR2 reads SYDVKM. The CDR3 reads CASSLTSGSSGGELFF. CDR3 DNA sequence: TGTGCCAGCAGTTTAACTAGCGGGAGTTCTGGCGGGGAGCTGTTTTTT.

This chain links TRBV6-5 with TRBJ2-7, with TRBD1 identical over 12 bases. V was clipped by 6 bases and J by 6 bases; unmatched bases: 6. The germline CDR1 and CDR2 sequences are MNHEY and SVGAGI. This CDR3 comprises 14 residues. The CDR3 sequence: CASRGQGAFFEQYF. The CDR3 nucleotides read TGTGCCAGCAGGGGACAGGGGGCTTTTTTCGAGCAGTACTTC.

Only one count was recorded for this clone. The chain joins TRBV29-1 to TRBJ2-2; 9 bases map to TRBD1. The CDR3 loop spans 14 amino acids. The germline CDR1 and CDR2 sequences are SQVTM and ANQGSEA. V was clipped by 3 bases and J by 7 bases; unmatched bases: 6. The CDR3 region has the DNA TGCAGCGTTGATTTGACAGGGGGTGGCGGGGAGCTGTTTTTT. Translation: CSVDLTGGGGELFF.

V gene TRBV19 combines with J gene TRBJ2-1, with TRBD2 matching over 12 bases. The junction had 2 bases not matched to a gene; V was cut back by 6 bases and J by 5 bases. This CDR3 is 14 amino acids long. Per germline, CDR1 LNHDA and CDR2 SQIVND (reference sequence). CDR3: CASRRLAGDNEQFF. In nucleotides, the CDR3 is TGTGCCAGTAGACGACTAGCGGGAGACAATGAGCAGTTCTTC.

The rearrangement uses TRBV29-1 and TRBJ2-5; 12 positions agree with TRBD1. Germline V CDR1 and CDR2: SQVTM, ANQGSEA. V shed 8 bases, J shed 4 bases, and the junction held 8 bases outside the gene matches. The CDR3 has 14 amino acids. Here the CDR3 reads CSYRDRGRAETQYF. For the CDR3, the DNA is TGCAGCTACCGGGACAGGGGGCGAGCAGAGACCCAGTACTTC.

The CDR3 DNA reads TGTGCCAGCAGTTCCCGGACAGGGCCCATGAACACTGAAGCTTTCTTT. This encodes CASSSRTGPMNTEAFF. The rearrangement uses TRBV27 and TRBJ1-1, with 8 bases lining up with TRBD1. This CDR3 spans 16 amino acids. From germline, CDR1 is MNHEY and CDR2 SMNVEV (reference sequence). V was clipped by 4 bases and J by 0 bases; unmatched bases: 7.

The chain joins TRBV7-2 to TRBJ2-7, with 10 bases fitting TRBD2. The CDR3 runs to 14 residues. The germline gives CDR1 SGHTA, CDR2 FQGNSA. J lost 7 bases, V lost 5 bases, and 8 bases had no gene match. CDR3 region: CASSRSGRMREQYF. The CDR3 coding sequence is TGTGCCAGCAGCCGTAGCGGGAGGATGCGGGAGCAGTACTTC.

The CDR3 reads CASSLGVTGRGNEKLFF. CDR3 DNA: TGTGCCAGCAGCTTAGGGGTGACAGGTCGGGGAAATGAAAAACTGTTTTTT. V and J are TRBV7-8 and TRBJ1-4, with D possibly TRBD1 on 6 matching bases. Trimming stripped 1 base from V and 5 bases from J, with 17 bases between. The CDR3 has 17 residues. Germline V gene sequence: CDR1 SGHVS, CDR2 FQNEAQ.

This clone was seen repeatedly, ten times or more. The same CDR3 also results from other DNA sequences found in this sample. V usage is TRBV5-1 and J usage is TRBJ2-7; tentative D call: TRBD2 (6 bases). The length of the CDR3 is 14 residues. From germline, CDR1 is SGHRS and CDR2 YFSETQ. V shed 0 bases and J shed 3 bases, with 10 bases lying between them. CDR3 nucleotide sequence: TGCGCCAGCAGCTTGGCCGGGAGAGGCTACGAGCAGTACTTC. Translating it yields CASSLAGRGYEQYF.

This clone has more than one count but fewer than ten. This chain joins TRBV30 and TRBJ1-1; D is possibly TRBD1 (6 bases). Germline loops: CDR1 GTSNPN, CDR2 SVGIG (reference sequence). The CDR3 extends over 14 amino acids. The ends were cut back, 3 bases at V and 4 bases at J, with 15 bases in the middle. The CDR3 DNA is TGTGCCTGGAGCCCGACAGGCTGGGGCACTGAAGCTTTCTTT. It translates to CAWSPTGWGTEAFF.

This clone occurred a few times. This chain joins TRBV18 and TRBJ1-1; D ambiguous. The CDR3 spans 14 residues. The V gene's germline CDR1 is KGHSH and CDR2 LQKENI. The V and J ends lost 4 bases and 6 bases respectively, with 15 bases between them. The CDR3 region is CASSQVQNSAEAFF. CDR3 bases: TGTGCCAGCTCACAGGTACAAAATAGCGCTGAAGCTTTCTTT.

The chain has TRBV24-1 and TRBJ1-1; tentative D call: TRBD1 (5 bases). The CDR3 is 13 amino acids. V dropped 10 bases and J dropped 2 bases, with 13 bases sitting between them. Germline-derived CDR1 and CDR2 are KGHDR and SFDVKD. CDR3 in DNA: TGTGCCACGCGACAGAGAGAAAACACTGAAGCTTTCTTT. Residues: CATRQRENTEAFF.

V and J are TRBV19 and TRBJ2-1, with 11 nucleotides matching TRBD2. Germline assignment: CDR1 LNHDA and CDR2 SQIVND (reference sequence). V lost 5 bases, J lost 7 bases, and 7 bases stayed unmatched. The CDR3 sequence is 15 residues long. The CDR3 DNA reads as TGTGCCAGTAGTGGGGGGGCTAGCGGGAGGAATGAGCAGTTCTTC. It yields the protein CASSGGASGRNEQFF. Using reference TRBV19 and TRBJ2-1 for the parts outside the CDR3, the full variable domain is DGGITQSPKYLFRKEGQNVTLSCEQNLNHDAMYWYRQDPGQGLRLIYYSQIVNDFQKGDIAEGYSVSREKKESFPLTVTSAQKNPTAFYLCASSGGASGRNEQFFGPGTRLTVL.

The V and J genes are TRBV5-1 and TRBJ1-2; D gene ambiguous. V lost 4 bases, J lost 6 bases, and 13 bases lay in between. There are 13 residues in the CDR3. CDR1 is SGHRS, CDR2 YFSETQ, per germline. This CDR3 reads CASSETRGDGYTF. DNA for the CDR3: TGCGCCAGCAGCGAAACACGGGGAGATGGCTACACCTTC. The full variable domain, in which reference TRBV5-1 and TRBJ1-2 provide the parts outside the CDR3, is KAGVTQTPRYLIKTRGQQVTLSCSPISGHRSVSWYQQTPGQGLQFLFEYFSETQRNKGNFPGRFSGRQFSNSRSEMNVSTLELGDSALYLCASSETRGDGYTFGSGTRLTVV.

This chain uses TRBV13 with TRBJ2-1; 9 bases line up with TRBD2. The CDR3 loop spans 15 amino acids. V gave up 6 bases and J gave up 9 bases; unmatched junction bases: 12. The V gene's germline CDR1 is PRHDT and CDR2 FYEKMQ (reference sequence). This CDR3 reads CASRVTSGWFSEQFF. The CDR3 DNA reads TGTGCCAGCAGGGTAACTAGCGGGTGGTTTTCTGAGCAGTTCTTC.

This clone occurred many times. The rearrangement joins TRBV4-2 to TRBJ1-5; possibly TRBD1 for D (5 bases). Between the trimmed V and J ends, which lost 0 bases and 4 bases, there was a span of 7 bases. The CDR3 is 14 amino acids. Germline V gives CDR1 LGHNA, CDR2 YNFKEQ. CDR3 in amino acids: CASSQDGGNQPQHF. CDR3 nucleotide sequence: TGTGCCAGCAGCCAAGATGGGGGGAATCAGCCCCAGCATTTT.

This chain joins TRBV3-1 (or the pseudogene TRBV3-2) and TRBJ1-2; possibly TRBD1 for D (5 bases). The CDR3 is 13 residues long. V was shortened by 2 bases and J by 4 bases, with 8 bases between the two germline ends. Germline-derived CDR1 and CDR2 are LGHDT and YNNKEL (reference sequence). The CDR3 DNA is TGTGCCAGCAGCCAACGTCAGGGCTATGGCTACACCTTC. It codes for CASSQRQGYGYTF.

The count of this clone is one. J is TRBJ2-7 and V is TRBV14; possibly TRBD1 for D (6 bases). The CDR3 has 14 residues. Germline CDR1 is SGHDN and CDR2 is FVKESK. Trimming pared 4 bases from V and 0 bases from J, leaving 10 bases between. DNA of the CDR3: TGTGCCAGCAGCCCCCAGGGGAGCTCCTACGAGCAGTACTTC. Translated, it gives CASSPQGSSYEQYF.

V and J are TRBV5-1 and TRBJ2-3, with 7 bases lining up with TRBD1. Germline assignment: CDR1 SGHRS and CDR2 YFSETQ. CDR3 length: 15 residues. The V gene end was trimmed by 4 bases and the J gene end by 4 bases; junction bases not matched to a gene: 9. CDR3 nucleotide sequence: TGCGCCAGCAGCAAAAACAGGGGTCGGGCAGATACGCAGTATTTT. Amino acid sequence: CASSKNRGRADTQYF.

This clone was recorded only once. The V and J genes are TRBV2 and TRBJ1-6; TRBD1 is a possible D gene (6 bases). The length of the CDR3 is 13 residues. The ends were cut back, 5 bases at V and 8 bases at J, with 10 bases in the middle. Germline V gene lookup returns CDR1 SNHLY and CDR2 FYNNEI. As DNA, the CDR3 is TGTGCCAGCAGTTCCCGGACAGATTCACCCCTCCACTTT. This sequence encodes CASSSRTDSPLHF.

There are a few counts of this clone. The rearrangement links TRBV18 to TRBJ2-1, with 8 nucleotides matching TRBD2. The CDR3 spans 17 residues. Per the germline V gene, CDR1 is KGHSH and CDR2 is LQKENI. The junction had 10 bases not matched to a gene; V was cut back by 6 bases and J by 0 bases. The CDR3 loop reads CASSPRTSLSSYNEQFF. The CDR3 nucleotides read TGTGCCAGCTCTCCCCGGACTAGCCTAAGCTCCTACAATGAGCAGTTCTTC.

The V gene is TRBV15, the J gene TRBJ2-7; the D is unclear. The V and J ends lost 0 bases and 3 bases respectively, with 6 bases between them. Germline CDR1 LNHNV, CDR2 YYDKDF (reference sequence). The CDR3 loop spans 13 amino acids. In nucleotides, the CDR3 is TGTGCCACCAGCAGAGAACCAGGCTACGAGCAGTACTTC. Protein product: CATSREPGYEQYF.

The J gene is TRBJ2-1, the V gene TRBV19, with 9 nucleotides matching TRBD2. The V and J ends lost 3 bases and 6 bases, in that order; junction bases with no gene match: 6. The germline V gene has CDR1 LNHDA and CDR2 SQIVND (reference sequence). The CDR3 contains 15 residues. The CDR3 DNA sequence: TGTGCCAGTAGTATGGGGCGGGAGGGTGTCAATGAGCAGTTCTTC. Protein product: CASSMGREGVNEQFF. The variable domain in full, with the rest retrieved from reference TRBV19 and TRBJ2-1, is DGGITQSPKYLFRKEGQNVTLSCEQNLNHDAMYWYRQDPGQGLRLIYYSQIVNDFQKGDIAEGYSVSREKKESFPLTVTSAQKNPTAFYLCASSMGREGVNEQFFGPGTRLTVL.

This clone has only a few counts. At one end the junction does not follow the germline gene, possibly because of a read error. The genes are TRBV3-1 (or the pseudogene TRBV3-2) and TRBJ2-7; 9 nucleotides align to TRBD1. The CDR3 length is 12 residues. The germline CDR1 and CDR2 sequences are LGHDT and YNNKEL (reference sequence). CDR3 in amino acids: CASSPGTGTRHF. The CDR3 nucleotides are TGTGCCAGCAGCCCCGGGACAGGGACCAGGCACTTC.